This T cell receptor beta chain was profiled in a study of beta chain features in type 1 diabetes. The overall study: Examination covered roughly 100,000,000 sorted cells spanning all samples.

Naive, central memory, regulatory and stem cell-like memory cells within the CD4+ compartment were sorted using CD45RO/CCR7/CD25/CD127/CD95/CD27. Expressed TCRB transcripts were sequenced because the isolated RNA had all been reverse transcribed beforehand. TCRdb keeps only in-frame clones here, not all; method: immunoSEQ multiplex PCR. The profile shows more than 300,000 clones, around 7.6% of them singletons. General study findings and limits: The study found moderately but significantly shorter TCRB CDR3s in all four CD4+ subsets of Type 1 diabetes patients. Researchers could not determine here whether HLA type influences TCRB rearrangement.

There are a few counts of this clone. The antigen is unknown. The receptor was isolated from a woman aged 18 to 35 in good health. Source material: central memory CD4+ T cells from blood.

CDR3 residues: CASSLVRGGLGTEAFF. CDR3 coding DNA: TGTGCCAGCAGCTTGGTGCGGGGAGGATTGGGTACTGAAGCTTTCTTT. The chain employs TRBV7-2 and TRBJ1-1, with no clear D. V was pared by 3 bases and J by 5 bases, with 19 bases between. CDR1 is SGHTA, CDR2 FQGNSA, per germline. The CDR3 runs to 16 residues.